This T cell receptor beta chain was found in a study of shared clonotypes between healthy human individuals. Profiling relied on immunoSEQ multiplex PCR, and the TCRdb table lists in-frame clones only, not all of them. This sample carries around 1.1 million clones, roughly 77% of them seen once, and the ten largest clones take more than 0.85%. The sequence was collected from a man in his late teens or twenties in good health. Some clones in this sample may be carry-over from other donors' samples. The sequencing sample was made of memory CD4+ T cells from PBMCs. Specified subset: CD45RA-negative fraction.

The CDR3 loop reads CASSLSGDQETQYF. CDR3 in DNA: TGCGCCAGCAGCTTGTCCGGAGACCAAGAGACCCAGTACTTC. This chain links TRBV5-1 with TRBJ2-5; the D is unclear. V lost 1 base and J lost 0, with 7 bases in between. CDR1 is SGHRS, CDR2 YFSETQ, per germline. The CDR3 runs to 14 residues.